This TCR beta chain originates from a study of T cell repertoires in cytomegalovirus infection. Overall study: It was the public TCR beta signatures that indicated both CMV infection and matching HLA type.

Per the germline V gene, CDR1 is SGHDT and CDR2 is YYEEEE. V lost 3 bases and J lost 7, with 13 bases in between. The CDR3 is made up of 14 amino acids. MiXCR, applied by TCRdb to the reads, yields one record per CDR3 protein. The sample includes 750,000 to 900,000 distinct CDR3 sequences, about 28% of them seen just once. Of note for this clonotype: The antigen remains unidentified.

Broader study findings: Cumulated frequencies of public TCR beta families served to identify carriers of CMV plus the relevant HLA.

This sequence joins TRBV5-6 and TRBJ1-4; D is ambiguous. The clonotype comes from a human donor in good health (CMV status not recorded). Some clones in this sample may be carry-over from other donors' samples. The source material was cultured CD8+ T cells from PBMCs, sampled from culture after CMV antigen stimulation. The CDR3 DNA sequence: TGTGCCAGCAGCTCCGGACGTCCCGGTGAAAAACTGTTTTTT. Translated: CASSSGRPGEKLFF.